One and the same sample provided the 7 T cell receptor beta chains below, sequenced in a study of cytomegalovirus exposure and HLA in healthy donors. PCR involved 60 Vbeta and 13 Jbeta primers. Assay: immunoSEQ multiplex PCR; the TCRdb copy retains only in-frame clones and omits some. The sample has 160,000 or so clones, 70% to 80% seen once. Material: PBMCs. The source is a man between 18 and 35 years old in good health and CMV-seropositive.

The chain has TRBV4-1 and TRBJ1-2; D is unclear. Per germline, CDR1 MGHRA and CDR2 YSYEKL. The V and J ends lost 2 bases and 2 bases respectively, with 3 bases between them. The length of the CDR3 is 12 residues. The DNA for the CDR3 is TGCGCCAGCAGCCAACAAAACTATGGCTACACCTTC. As protein: CASSQQNYGYTF.

The chain links TRBV2 to TRBJ1-3; no clear D gene. Germline CDR1 SNHLY, CDR2 FYNNEI. The CDR3 is made up of 14 amino acids. The V end lost 9 bases, the J end lost 0 bases, and 12 bases lay between the germline ends. CDR3 in amino acids: CARRAPSSGNTIYF. The CDR3 DNA sequence: TGTGCCAGGAGGGCCCCAAGCTCTGGAAACACCATATATTTT.

The chain combines TRBV7-2 with TRBJ2-7, with TRBD1 matching over 10 bases. Germline trimming cut 2 bases from V and 4 bases from J; bases unmatched to any gene: 5. CDR1 is SGHTA, CDR2 FQGNSA, per germline. CDR3 length: 15 residues. CDR3 protein: CASSLKTGGAYEQYF. DNA of the CDR3: TGTGCCAGCAGCTTAAAGACAGGGGGCGCGTACGAGCAGTACTTC.

The sample holds a few counts of this clone. The CDR3 loop reads CASSKRDGANYGYTF. The CDR3 DNA follows: TGTGCCAGCAGCAAGCGGGACGGTGCTAACTATGGCTACACCTTC. This rearrangement joins TRBV6-6 to TRBJ1-2; tentative D call: TRBD1 (5 bases). CDR1 MNHNY and CDR2 SVGAGI come from the germline V gene (reference sequence). The V gene lost 6 bases and the J gene lost 0 bases, with 14 bases spanning the gap. The CDR3 runs 15 residues.

The chain has TRBV5-1 and TRBJ1-1; TRBD1 matches 10 bases. This CDR3 comprises 14 residues. V shed 4 bases and J 5 bases; nucleotides not matched to a gene: 5. CDR1 is SGHRS and CDR2 is YFSETQ in the germline V gene. This CDR3 reads CASSDRGLSTEAFF. CDR3 sequence (DNA): TGCGCCAGCAGCGACAGGGGGCTGAGTACTGAAGCTTTCTTT.

The V and J genes are TRBV5-5 and TRBJ1-1; D remains unclear. CDR1 is SGHKS, CDR2 YYEKEE, per germline (reference sequence). V was trimmed by 1 base and J by 1 base, leaving 8 bases between them. There are 14 residues in the CDR3. The CDR3 here is CASSLLRGNTEAFF. Written as DNA, the CDR3 is TGTGCCAGCAGCTTGTTGAGAGGGAACACTGAAGCTTTCTTT.

In its sample, this clone was seen once. The rearrangement joins TRBV27 to TRBJ2-7, with 7 nucleotides matching TRBD1. This CDR3 contains 13 residues. In germline, CDR1 is MNHEY, CDR2 SMNVEV (reference sequence). Trimming took 2 bases from V and 2 from J; bases not matched to a gene: 0. The CDR3 coding sequence is TGTGCCAGCAGTTTAGGGACAGCCTACGAGCAGTACTTC. Its translation: CASSLGTAYEQYF.